This T cell receptor (beta chain) was recovered during a study of blood T cell repertoires in COVID-19 (dated by TCRdb to about 2020). About the full investigation: Collaborator samples came from the United States, Italy and Spain and covered acute and convalescent phases of COVID-19. Where available, HLA class I and class II types were taken from metadata supplied by the sample provider and were not determined by assay-based typing. The repertoires were released in a freely available public database intended as a resource for research on the immune response to SARS-CoV-2. Deeply sampled blood TCRbeta repertoires from subjects exposed to, actively infected with, or recovered from COVID-19 were included in the dataset. Sample metadata almost always included a de-identified subject ID, COVID-19 status, age in years and sex. The samples were drawn from two sources: the first 160 participants of the ongoing ImmuneRACE study, and 1,254 subjects contributed by 6 global collaborators. The prospective study material was composed of cDNA or gDNA derived from T cells, B-cell-depleted T cells, or PBMCs. What the authors observed across the whole study: The amount of clinical and demographic metadata varied by source and participant and was provided uncurated.

CDR1 is given as SQVTM and CDR2 as ANQGSEA, both from the germline V gene. V loses 6 bases, J loses 5 bases, and the germline ends lie 19 bases apart. The CDR3 has 14 amino acids, counting the end cysteine and phenylalanine. Just the 42-base CDR3 DNA is kept, in frame starting at base 1. Concerning this clone: Its target antigen remains unknown. Base qualities are not at hand, and no much larger clone is one base apart.

Collaborating institutions collected whole blood in K2EDTA tubes following their own protocols. For TCRbeta analysis, collaborators shipped samples as frozen whole blood, isolated PBMCs, or DNA extracted from either of those sample types. TCRbeta CDR3 regions were amplified from genomic DNA using the immunoSEQ Assay, a bias-controlled multiplex PCR. As for the original processing: The number of nucleated cells in each sample was estimated from the amplification of reference gene primers within the assay. To quantify the absolute abundance of each unique TCRbeta CDR3 rearrangement, sequence reads were collapsed and filtered. Productive Simpson clonality was computed per sample as the square root of Simpson's diversity index over productive rearrangements. TCRdb limited this immuneACCESS table to in-frame rearrangements with V and J called. A share of clones is missing; checked studies link under half to unresolved V genes, and the rest is unexplained. V and J calls and clone size are given by that table; D and trimming were obtained from the DNA. The sample table records about 68,000 clones; about 86% of these occur just once. Together, the top ten hold almost 1.5% of the sample.

This clonotype was obtained from a woman between 55 and 75 years old with acute or convalescent COVID-19. The V gene is TRBV29-1 and the J gene is TRBJ1-2, with no confident D gene call. The sample taken for sequencing was peripheral blood. CDR3 reads: CSVRQVSNPYGYTF. The DNA reads as follows: TGCAGCGTCCGCCAGGTGTCAAATCCTTATGGCTACACCTTC.